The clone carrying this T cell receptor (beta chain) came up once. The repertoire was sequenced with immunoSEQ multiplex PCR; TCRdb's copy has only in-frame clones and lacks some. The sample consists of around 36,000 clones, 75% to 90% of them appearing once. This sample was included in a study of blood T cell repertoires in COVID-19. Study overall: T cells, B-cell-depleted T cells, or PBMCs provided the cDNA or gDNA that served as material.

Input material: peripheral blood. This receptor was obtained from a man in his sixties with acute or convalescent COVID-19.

This CDR3 reads CASSFRDTAYEQYF. As DNA, the CDR3 is TGTGCCAGCAGCTTCCGGGACACGGCCTACGAGCAGTACTTC. The chain employs TRBV5-6 and TRBJ2-7, with D maybe TRBD1 (6 bases). Trimming took 2 bases from V and 2 from J, leaving 11 bases between them. The germline V gene has CDR1 SGHDT and CDR2 YYEEEE. This CDR3 has 14 residues. Full variable domain (missing parts from reference TRBV5-6 and TRBJ2-7): DAGVTQSPTHLIKTRGQQVTLRCSPKSGHDTVSWYQQALGQGPQFIFQYYEEEERQRGNFPDRFSGHQFPNYSSELNVNALLLGDSALYLCASSFRDTAYEQYFGPGTRLTVT.